Listed below are T cell receptor beta chains from one sample, sequenced in a study of cytomegalovirus exposure and HLA in healthy donors. Profiled with immunoSEQ multiplex PCR; TCRdb holds only in-frame clones, not every one. The sample lists roughly 80,000 clones, roughly 88% occurring once. Material for sequencing was PBMCs. The receptors shown here come from a man under 40 in good health and CMV-seronegative. Each CDR3 is given with its conserved first and last residue. D genes are given only for firm matches. Rows give clone size only sometimes, using once, few, many, or a class for an expanded clone.

D gene	J gene	V gene	clone size	CDR3 DNA	CDR3 protein
TRBD1	TRBJ1-2	TRBV4-1	.	TGCGCCAGCAGCCAAGACGGAGGGACAGGCTATGGCTACACCTTC	CASSQDGGTGYGYTF
TRBD2	TRBJ2-1	TRBV11-3	.	TGTGCCAGCAGCTTAGATTGGGGGGGAGCGCTGAGGGACAATGAGCAGTTCTTC	CASSLDWGGALRDNEQFF
TRBD2	TRBJ2-1	TRBV10-3	few	TGTGCCATCAGTGCTAGCGGGGCCTACAATGAGCAGTTCTTC	CAISASGAYNEQFF
TRBD1	TRBJ2-7	TRBV5-1	once	TGCGCCAGCAGCTACCCTCGGGACAGACCTACCTACGAGCAGTACTTC	CASSYPRDRPTYEQYF
.	TRBJ2-5	TRBV21-1	.	TGTGCCAGCAGCAAAGGGGCAGCACCCCTGATCCAAGAGACCCAGTACTTC	CASSKGAAPLIQETQYF
TRBD1	TRBJ1-1	TRBV6-5	once	TGTGCCAGCAGTTATACAGGGGATGGTGACACTGAAGCTTTCTTT	CASSYTGDGDTEAFF
TRBD2	TRBJ2-1	TRBV30	.	TGTGCCTGGAGTCCGACTAGCGGGAATGAGCAGTTCTTC	CAWSPTSGNEQFF
.	TRBJ1-3	TRBV18	.	TGTGCCAGCTCACAGGAGAGCTCTGGAAACACCATATATTTT	CASSQESSGNTIYF
.	TRBJ2-1	TRBV6-5	.	TGTGCCAGCAGCGCCCCCCTGGGGGCTCTCAATGAGCAGTTCTTC	CASSAPLGALNEQFF
TRBD2	TRBJ2-7	TRBV30	.	TGTGCCCTTGAGCGGGAAAGGGACGAGCAGTACTTC	CALERERDEQYF
.	TRBJ1-2	TRBV6-1	few	TGTGCCAGCAGTGCCCCCGACAGGATCCATAACTATGGCTACACCTTC	CASSAPDRIHNYGYTF
.	TRBJ2-1	TRBV7-2	.	TGTGCCAGCAGCTCTAGGGTTACCGGGGATGAGCAGTTCTTC	CASSSRVTGDEQFF
.	TRBJ1-1	TRBV7-9	.	TGTGCCAGCAGCTTAGCAGAGGAAGCTTTCTTT	CASSLAEEAFF
.	TRBJ1-5	TRBV11-2	.	TGTGCCAGCAGCTTAGATCCAGGGGAAGGAAGGCCCCAGCATTTT	CASSLDPGEGRPQHF
TRBD1	TRBJ1-2	TRBV6-5	once	TGTGCCAGCAGTTACCGGCAGTACGGGACAGGGTTGGGCTACACCTTC	CASSYRQYGTGLGYTF
.	TRBJ2-5	TRBV19	.	TGTGCCAGTAGTATCGACTTTCAAGAGACCCAGTACTTC	CASSIDFQETQYF
TRBD1	TRBJ1-1	TRBV19	.	TGTGCCAGTAGTCTGACAGGGAGGACTGAAGCTTTCTTT	CASSLTGRTEAFF
TRBD2	TRBJ2-2	TRBV6-5	.	TGTGCCGGGGGGGAGGCGAACACCGGGGAGCTGTTTTTT	CAGGEANTGELFF
.	TRBJ1-1	TRBV5-1	.	TGCGCCAGCAGCTTGGTAGGCCAGGCTGGGACTGAAGCTTTCTTT	CASSLVGQAGTEAFF
.	TRBJ1-3	TRBV9	.	TGTGCCAGCAGCGGAGGGGGGGCTGGAAACACCATATATTTT	CASSGGGAGNTIYF
TRBD1	TRBJ1-6	TRBV18	.	TGTGCCAGCTCGGAAGGGACAGGCATAGATGGATCACCCCTCCACTTT	CASSEGTGIDGSPLHF
.	TRBJ2-5	TRBV2	.	TGTGCCAGCCGATACAGGGAGACCCAGTACTTC	CASRYRETQYF
TRBD1	TRBJ2-3	TRBV5-1	.	TGCGCCAGCCGACCGGGACAGGGCACAGATACGCAGTATTTT	CASRPGQGTDTQYF
.	TRBJ1-4	TRBV11-2	.	TGTGCCAGCAGCTTAGGTGACAGAGATAATGAAAAACTGTTTTTT	CASSLGDRDNEKLFF
.	TRBJ2-1	TRBV5-1	once	TGCGCCAGCAGCCCGGGGGGCATCAATGGTGAGCAGTTCTTC	CASSPGGINGEQFF